This TCR beta chain originates from a study of CXCR3-negative and CXCR3-positive naive CD8 T cells. Study-wide findings and caveats: CXCR3-negative naive cells had less hydrophobic TRB CDR3s than did CXCR3-positive naive cells.

UMI-tagged TRB cDNA libraries were built via 5' RACE. TCRdb reprocessed the 5' RACE reads and keeps a single row for each CDR3 protein, giving no DNA. Its table records some 140,000 distinct CDR3 sequences. Germline V gene data show CDR1 as MDHEN and CDR2 as SYDVKM. The CDR3 contains 13 residues. Concerning this clonotype: What it binds is not known.

This TCR was recovered from a human donor in good health. Some clones in this sample may be carry-over from other donors' samples. Sequenced: naive CXCR3+ CD8+ T cells from blood. Subset described: CD45RO-CCR7+CD27+CD95- naive CD8+ T cells expressing CXCR3 (TNR3+). This rearrangement joins TRBV28 to TRBJ2-7; the TCRdb D gene call, TRBD1, has no DNA to confirm it. The CDR3: CATSTGLLGEQYF.